The entry below gives a single T cell receptor (beta chain) sequence along with its context. This sample is part of a study of control samples from healthy donors and cancer patients. TCRdb's copy holds only in-frame clones and misses some; the assay was immunoSEQ multiplex PCR. The top ten hold 5% to 7% of the sample, which has 140,000 to 150,000 clones, over 85% seen once. The CDR3 has 15 amino acids. Germline assignment: CDR1 GTSNPN and CDR2 SVGIG (reference sequence). V was pared by 4 bases and J by 3 bases, with 15 bases between. The chain employs TRBV30 and TRBJ2-2, with D unresolved. This clonotype was sampled from a man aged 18 to 30 in good health. Sequenced input: blood. The chain's CDR3 is CAWTWVPRYTGELFF. The CDR3 DNA reads as TGTGCCTGGACCTGGGTCCCCAGGTACACCGGGGAGCTGTTTTTT.